This TCR beta chain came from a study of blood T cell repertoires in COVID-19. Whole-study context: Samples came from the United States, Italy and Spain, spanning acute and convalescent COVID-19.

Trimming took off 5 bases at V and 5 bases at J, with 12 bases between the two ends. The V gene's germline CDR1 is LGHDT and CDR2 YNNKEL (reference sequence). The CDR3 has 13 residues. Study processing details: Quantification of nucleated cells was approximated via reference gene primer amplification. Assay: immunoSEQ multiplex PCR; the TCRdb copy retains only in-frame clones and omits some. Clone size and V and J calls were adopted from that table, with D and trimming inferred from the DNA. The sample holds about 51,000 clones, 86% seen once. The clonotype comes from a man aged 55 to 69 with acute or convalescent COVID-19. The V call is TRBV3-1 (or the pseudogene TRBV3-2), the J call TRBJ2-5, with D possibly TRBD1 on 6 matching bases. Source material: peripheral blood. Here the CDR3 reads CASSLGARETQYF. The CDR3 DNA reads TGTGCCAGCAGCTTGGGGGCCCGGGAGACCCAGTACTTC.